A selection of T cell receptor beta chains follows, all from one sample in a study of blood T cell repertoires in COVID-19. TCRdb keeps only in-frame clones here, not all; method: immunoSEQ multiplex PCR. Among approximately 200,000 clones listed, approximately 78% were seen once. Sequenced: PBMCs or T cells enriched from blood (not recorded which). Source of these receptors: a middle-aged man who had recovered from COVID-19. The CDR3 runs from the conserved cysteine through the conserved F or W. The D gene is left open where the match is weak. The listing skips clone size in some rows; elsewhere it reads once, few, many or a size class.

TRBD1,TRBV19,TRBJ1-2,.,CASSVYLIGTGNGYTF,TGTGCCAGTAGTGTCTACCTAATTGGGACAGGGAATGGCTACACCTTC
.,TRBV19,TRBJ1-2,.,CASSALQGFGYTF,TGTGCCAGTAGTGCCTTACAGGGATTTGGCTACACCTTC
.,TRBV5-6,TRBJ2-7,.,CASSLAVRIYEQYF,TGTGCCAGCAGCTTGGCGGTCAGGATCTACGAGCAGTACTTC
.,TRBV30,TRBJ1-4,.,CAWSGGADNEKLFF,TGTGCCTGGAGTGGAGGAGCCGATAATGAAAAACTGTTTTTT
TRBD2,TRBV20-1,TRBJ2-7,few,CSALRTSGENF,TGCAGTGCTCTCAGGACTAGCGGGGAAAACTTC
.,TRBV28,TRBJ2-1,few,CASSNPGTQGFF,TGTGCCAGCAGTAACCCGGGGACACAGGGGTTCTTC
.,TRBV2,TRBJ1-2,.,CASEVEQNYGYTF,TGTGCCAGCGAGGTGGAGCAGAACTATGGCTACACCTTC
.,TRBV5-1,TRBJ1-1,.,CASSSGAGNTEAFF,TGCGCCAGCAGCTCAGGGGCAGGGAACACTGAAGCTTTCTTT
TRBD1,TRBV12-3/TRBV12-4,TRBJ2-1,once,CASSGQGYGQFF,TGTGCCAGCTCGGGACAGGGGTACGGGCAGTTCTTC
.,TRBV29-1,TRBJ1-1,.,CSVVPPGYTEAFF,TGCAGCGTTGTCCCCCCGGGGTACACTGAAGCTTTCTTT
.,TRBV14,TRBJ2-1,.,CASSQGRVYNEQFF,TGTGCCAGCAGCCAGGGCAGGGTGTACAATGAGCAGTTCTTC
.,TRBV19,TRBJ2-1,.,CASSITGSSYNEQFF,TGTGCCAGTAGTATAACAGGGTCCTCCTACAATGAGCAGTTCTTC
.,TRBV5-1,TRBJ1-2,.,CASSTDGNYGYTF,TGCGCCAGCAGCACAGACGGCAACTATGGCTACACCTTC
.,TRBV2,TRBJ1-2,once,CASSRDGYTF,TGTGCCAGCTCAAGAGATGGCTACACCTTC
TRBD1,TRBV19,TRBJ1-1,.,CASSIDPTGLNTEAFF,TGTGCCAGTAGTATAGACCCGACAGGGTTGAACACTGAAGCTTTCTTT
TRBD1,TRBV29-1,TRBJ2-2,.,CSVEGPTGVVGELFF,TGCAGCGTTGAAGGGCCTACAGGGGTGGTCGGGGAGCTGTTTTTT
TRBD2,TRBV2,TRBJ2-5,.,CASRKGLAGSGETQYF,TGTGCCAGCAGAAAGGGACTAGCGGGAAGCGGAGAGACCCAGTACTTC
.,TRBV3-1/TRBV3-2,TRBJ2-5,.,CASSQSLASGTQYF,TGTGCCAGCAGCCAAAGTTTAGCGTCGGGGACCCAGTACTTC
TRBD1,TRBV2,TRBJ2-5,.,CASSPRTGTYQETQYF,TGTGCCAGCAGTCCCCGGACAGGGACCTACCAAGAGACCCAGTACTTC
TRBD1,TRBV7-6,TRBJ1-2,.,CASSPTGGYGYTF,TGTGCCAGCAGCCCGACAGGGGGTTATGGCTACACCTTC
.,TRBV27,TRBJ1-1,.,CASSLSWRGTEAFF,TGTGCCAGCAGTTTATCGTGGCGGGGGACTGAAGCTTTCTTT
.,TRBV4-1,TRBJ1-1,.,CATRDIRNTEAFF,TGCGCCACCCGGGACATTAGAAACACTGAAGCTTTCTTT
TRBD1,TRBV5-8,TRBJ1-5,.,CASSFGTGGTDNQPQHF,TGTGCCAGCAGCTTTGGGACAGGTGGTACGGACAATCAGCCCCAGCATTTT
TRBD1,TRBV28,TRBJ1-2,.,CASSLGTGTGYTF,TGTGCCAGCTCCCTAGGGACAGGTACTGGCTACACCTTC
TRBD2,TRBV3-1/TRBV3-2,TRBJ2-5,few,CASSPSGSLETQYF,TGTGCCAGCAGCCCCAGCGGGAGTCTAGAGACCCAGTACTTC
TRBD1,TRBV13,TRBJ1-1,.,CASSSRTGEADTNTEAFF,TGTGCCAGCAGCTCACGGACAGGGGAGGCCGATACTAACACTGAAGCTTTCTTT
.,TRBV7-9,TRBJ2-3,.,CASSLGQQFRTDTQYF,TGTGCCAGCAGCTTGGGACAACAATTCCGCACAGATACGCAGTATTTT
.,TRBV11-1,TRBJ2-5,.,CASSSGSTQGETQYF,TGTGCCAGCAGCTCGGGATCTACCCAAGGGGAGACCCAGTACTTC
.,TRBV18,TRBJ1-3,.,CASSLKTGSDFGNTIYF,TGTGCCAGCTCACTCAAAACAGGGAGCGACTTTGGAAACACCATATATTTT
.,TRBV10-3,TRBJ2-3,.,CAINPGGSTDTQYF,TGTGCCATCAATCCGGGCGGGAGCACAGATACGCAGTATTTT
TRBD1,TRBV28,TRBJ1-1,.,CASSPGTVNTEAFF,TGTGCCAGCAGTCCAGGGACAGTGAACACTGAAGCTTTCTTT
TRBD1,TRBV29-1,TRBJ1-5,few,CSVVTGISNQPQHF,TGCAGCGTGGTGACAGGGATTAGCAATCAGCCCCAGCATTTT
TRBD1,TRBV5-4,TRBJ1-5,.,CASSRDRAQQPQHF,TGTGCCAGCAGCCGAGACAGGGCACAGCAGCCCCAGCATTTT
.,TRBV19,TRBJ1-1,.,CASARGDGWGTEAFF,TGTGCCTCCGCTCGGGGGGATGGTTGGGGCACTGAAGCTTTCTTT
TRBD1,TRBV6-1,TRBJ2-1,.,CASSGNTGDPTLGQFF,TGTGCCAGCAGTGGTAACACAGGGGACCCAACTCTGGGGCAGTTCTTC
TRBD1,TRBV4-1,TRBJ1-4,.,CASSQQTGQGIGLFF,TGCGCCAGCAGCCAACAGACAGGACAGGGGATAGGGCTGTTTTTT
TRBD1,TRBV4-1,TRBJ2-7,.,CASSQVQGAVYEQYF,TGCGCCAGCAGCCAAGTTCAGGGGGCAGTCTACGAGCAGTACTTC
TRBD1,TRBV7-3,TRBJ2-3,.,CASSSDRDTQYF,TGTGCCAGCAGCTCGGACAGGGATACGCAGTATTTT
.,TRBV7-2,TRBJ1-3,few,CASSLAGGFSGNTIYF,TGTGCCAGCAGCTTAGCAGGGGGTTTCTCTGGAAACACCATATATTTT
TRBD1,TRBV7-3,TRBJ1-5,few,CASSRTGTGEPQPQHF,TGTGCCAGCAGCCGGACCGGGACAGGGGAACCCCAGCCCCAGCATTTT
.,TRBV5-4,TRBJ2-5,.,CASSLVPDYQETQYF,TGTGCCAGCAGCTTGGTTCCGGACTACCAAGAGACCCAGTACTTC
.,TRBV6-4,TRBJ2-2,.,CASSEGGTGAGELFF,TGTGCCAGCAGTGAGGGCGGTACCGGGGCCGGGGAGCTGTTTTTT
.,TRBV6-6,TRBJ2-2,few,CATLSAGELFF,TGTGCCACTTTATCCGCCGGGGAGCTGTTTTTT
.,TRBV6-1,TRBJ1-2,.,CASSESGIGYTF,TGTGCCAGCAGTGAGTCGGGTATCGGCTACACCTTC
.,TRBV19,TRBJ1-2,.,CASSGRKGNYGYTF,TGTGCCAGTAGTGGAAGGAAGGGGAACTATGGCTACACCTTC
TRBD2,TRBV19,TRBJ2-2,.,CASSKRRGETGELFF,TGTGCCAGTAGTAAGAGGCGGGGGGAAACCGGGGAGCTGTTTTTT
.,TRBV9,TRBJ1-1,.,CASSVATGGTEAFF,TGTGCCAGCAGCGTAGCTACGGGAGGCACTGAAGCTTTCTTT
.,TRBV2,TRBJ1-2,.,CASSVGRGNGYTF,TGTGCCAGCAGTGTTGGCAGGGGCAACGGCTACACCTTC
TRBD2,TRBV12-3/TRBV12-4,TRBJ2-1,.,CASRGAGASEQFF,TGTGCCAGCAGGGGAGCGGGAGCGAGTGAGCAGTTCTTC
TRBD2,TRBV2,TRBJ2-2,.,CASSVAGGPTGELFF,TGTGCCAGCAGCGTAGCGGGAGGGCCAACCGGGGAGCTGTTTTTT
.,TRBV11-2,TRBJ2-7,.,CASSLSRGYEQYF,TGTGCCAGCAGCTTATCCAGGGGCTACGAGCAGTACTTC
TRBD1,TRBV5-1,TRBJ2-7,.,CASSLTGTALYEQYF,TGCGCCAGCAGCCTGACAGGGACAGCCCTTTACGAGCAGTACTTC
.,TRBV9,TRBJ1-2,.,CASSFRSFNYGYTF,TGTGCCAGCAGCTTCCGGTCGTTTAACTATGGCTACACCTTC
TRBD1,TRBV2,TRBJ2-4,.,CASSVNRGLAKNIQYF,TGTGCCAGCAGTGTGAACAGGGGCTTAGCCAAAAACATTCAGTACTTC
.,TRBV30,TRBJ2-2,.,CAWSVKGSGELFF,TGTGCCTGGAGTGTCAAAGGGAGCGGGGAGCTGTTTTTT